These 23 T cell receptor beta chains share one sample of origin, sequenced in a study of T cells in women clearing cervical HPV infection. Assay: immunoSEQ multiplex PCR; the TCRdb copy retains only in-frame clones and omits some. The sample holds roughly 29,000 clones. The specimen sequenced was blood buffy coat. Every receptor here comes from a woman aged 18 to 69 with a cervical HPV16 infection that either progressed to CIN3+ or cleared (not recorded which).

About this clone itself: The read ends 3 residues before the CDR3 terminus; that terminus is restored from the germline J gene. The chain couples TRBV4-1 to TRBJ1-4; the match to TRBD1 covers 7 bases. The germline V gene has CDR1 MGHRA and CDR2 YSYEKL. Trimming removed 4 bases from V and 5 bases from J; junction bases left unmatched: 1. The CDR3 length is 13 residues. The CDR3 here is CASSLTGNEKLFF. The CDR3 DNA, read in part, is TGCGCCAGCAGCCTGACAGGGAATGAAAAA.

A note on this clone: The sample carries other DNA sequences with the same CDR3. CDR3 in amino acids: CASSLGQGGETQYF. Incomplete CDR3 DNA: TGCGCCAGCAGCCTGGGACAGGGTGGGGAGACC. The chain combines TRBV5-1 with TRBJ2-5; TRBD1 agrees at 9 bases. The sequenced fragment ends 3 residues before the CDR3 boundary, so the rest is inferred from the germline J gene. The CDR3 covers 14 residues. Germline V CDR1 and CDR2: SGHRS, YFSETQ. V trimming: 4 bases; J trimming: 5 bases; junction bases outside the gene matches: 6.

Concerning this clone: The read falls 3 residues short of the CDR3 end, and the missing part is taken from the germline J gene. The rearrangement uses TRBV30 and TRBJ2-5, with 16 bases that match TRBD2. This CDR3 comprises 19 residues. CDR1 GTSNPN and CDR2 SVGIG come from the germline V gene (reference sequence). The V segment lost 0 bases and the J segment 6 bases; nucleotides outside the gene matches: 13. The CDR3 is CAWSVPGTSGGAVGKTQYF. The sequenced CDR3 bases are TGTGCCTGGAGTGTACCAGGGACTAGCGGGGGGGCCGTAGGAAAGACC.

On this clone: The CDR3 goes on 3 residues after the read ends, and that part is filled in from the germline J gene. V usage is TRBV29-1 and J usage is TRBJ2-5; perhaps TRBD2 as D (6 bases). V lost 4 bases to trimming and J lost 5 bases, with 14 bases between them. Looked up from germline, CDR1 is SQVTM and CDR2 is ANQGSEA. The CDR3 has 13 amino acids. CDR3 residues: CSVAGGMSETQYF. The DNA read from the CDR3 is TGCAGCGTTGCTGGCGGGATGTCGGAGACC.

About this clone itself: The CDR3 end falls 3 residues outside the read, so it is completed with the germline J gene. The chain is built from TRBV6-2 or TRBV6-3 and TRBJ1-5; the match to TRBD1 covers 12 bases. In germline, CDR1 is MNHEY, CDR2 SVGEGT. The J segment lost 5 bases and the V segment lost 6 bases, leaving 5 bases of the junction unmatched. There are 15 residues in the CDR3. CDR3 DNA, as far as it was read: TGTGCCAGCAGGAGGGACAGGGGGCGGGATCAGCCC. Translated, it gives CASRRDRGRDQP. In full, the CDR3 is CASRRDRGRDQPQHF.

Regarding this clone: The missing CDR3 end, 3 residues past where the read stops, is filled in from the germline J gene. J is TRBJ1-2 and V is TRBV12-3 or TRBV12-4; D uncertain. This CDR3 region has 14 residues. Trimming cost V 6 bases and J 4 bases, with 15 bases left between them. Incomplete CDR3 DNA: TGTGCCAGCAGCTCCCCCGGTAGGGCCTATGGC. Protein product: CASSSPGRAYG. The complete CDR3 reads CASSSPGRAYGYTF.

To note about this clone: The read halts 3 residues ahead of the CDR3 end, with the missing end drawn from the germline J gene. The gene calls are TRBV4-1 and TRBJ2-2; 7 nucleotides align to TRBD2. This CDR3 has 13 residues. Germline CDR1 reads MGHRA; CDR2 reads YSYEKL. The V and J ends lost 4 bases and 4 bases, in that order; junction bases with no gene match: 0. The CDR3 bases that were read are TGCGCCAGCAGCCGGACTAGCACCGGGGAG. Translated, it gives CASSRTSTGE. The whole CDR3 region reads CASSRTSTGELFF.

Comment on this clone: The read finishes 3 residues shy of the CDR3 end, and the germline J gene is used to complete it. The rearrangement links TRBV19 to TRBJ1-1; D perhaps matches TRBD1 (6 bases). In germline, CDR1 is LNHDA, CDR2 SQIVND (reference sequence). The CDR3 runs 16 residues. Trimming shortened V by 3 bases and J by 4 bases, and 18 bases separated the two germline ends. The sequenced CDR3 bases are TGTGCCAGTAGTATGGGGGCGACAGTACGTGGCACTGAA. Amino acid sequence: CASSMGATVRGTE. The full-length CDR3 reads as CASSMGATVRGTEAFF.

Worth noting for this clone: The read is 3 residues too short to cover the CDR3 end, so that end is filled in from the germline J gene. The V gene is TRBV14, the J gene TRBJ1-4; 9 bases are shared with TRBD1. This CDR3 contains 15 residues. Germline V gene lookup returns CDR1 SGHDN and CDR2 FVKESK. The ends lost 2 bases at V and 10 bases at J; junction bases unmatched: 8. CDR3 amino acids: CASSQHRGLMAKLFF. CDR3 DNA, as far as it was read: TGTGCCAGCAGCCAACACAGGGGGCTTATGGCAAAA.

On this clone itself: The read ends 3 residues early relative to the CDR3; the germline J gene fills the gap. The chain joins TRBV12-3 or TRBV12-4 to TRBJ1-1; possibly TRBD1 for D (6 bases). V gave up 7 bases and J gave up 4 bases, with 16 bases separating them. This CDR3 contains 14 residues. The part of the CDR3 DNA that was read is TGTGCCAGCACTCAGCGCGGGGGCGGCACTGAA. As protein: CASTQRGGGTE. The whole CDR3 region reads CASTQRGGGTEAFF.

The CDR3 protein is CSVQQGAFAEAFF. The part of the CDR3 DNA that was read is TGCAGCGTTCAACAGGGGGCGTTCGCTGAA. V is TRBV29-1 and J is TRBJ1-1; 9 nucleotides agree with TRBD1. The read terminates 3 residues before the CDR3 end, so the remaining end is supplied by the germline J gene. Germline CDR1 reads SQVTM; CDR2 reads ANQGSEA. There are 13 residues in the CDR3. V lost 5 bases to trimming and J lost 6 bases; unmatched junction nucleotides: 7.

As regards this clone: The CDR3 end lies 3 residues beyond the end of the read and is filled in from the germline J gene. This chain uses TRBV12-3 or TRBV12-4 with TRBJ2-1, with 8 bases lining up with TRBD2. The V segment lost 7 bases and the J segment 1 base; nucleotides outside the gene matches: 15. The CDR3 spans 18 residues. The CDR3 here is CASTHGVSSGGSYNEQFF. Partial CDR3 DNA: TGTGCCAGCACCCATGGGGTATCCAGCGGGGGATCCTACAATGAG.

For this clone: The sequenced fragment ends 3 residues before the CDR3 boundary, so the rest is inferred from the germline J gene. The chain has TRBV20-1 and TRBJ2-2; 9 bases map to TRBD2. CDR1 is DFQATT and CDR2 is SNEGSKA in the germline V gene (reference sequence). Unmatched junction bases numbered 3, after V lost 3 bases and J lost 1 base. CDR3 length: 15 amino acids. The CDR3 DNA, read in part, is TGCAGTGCTAGGGTTAGCGGGGGGAACACCGGGGAG. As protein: CSARVSGGNTGE. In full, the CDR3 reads CSARVSGGNTGELFF.

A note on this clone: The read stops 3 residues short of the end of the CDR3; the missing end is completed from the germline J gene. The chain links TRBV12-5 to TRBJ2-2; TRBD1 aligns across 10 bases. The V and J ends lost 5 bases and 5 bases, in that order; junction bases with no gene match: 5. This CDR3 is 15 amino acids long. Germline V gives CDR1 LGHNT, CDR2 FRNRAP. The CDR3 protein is CASGGDRGATGELFF. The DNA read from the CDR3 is TGTGCTAGTGGTGGGGACAGGGGTGCGACCGGGGAG.

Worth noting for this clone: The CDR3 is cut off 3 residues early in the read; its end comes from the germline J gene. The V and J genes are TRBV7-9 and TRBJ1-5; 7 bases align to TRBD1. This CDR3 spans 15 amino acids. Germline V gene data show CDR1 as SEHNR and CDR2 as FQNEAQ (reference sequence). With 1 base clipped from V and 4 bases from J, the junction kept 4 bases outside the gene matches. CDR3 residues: CASSLEGTDNQPQHF. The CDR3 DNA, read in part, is TGTGCCAGCAGCTTAGAAGGGACAGATAATCAGCCC.

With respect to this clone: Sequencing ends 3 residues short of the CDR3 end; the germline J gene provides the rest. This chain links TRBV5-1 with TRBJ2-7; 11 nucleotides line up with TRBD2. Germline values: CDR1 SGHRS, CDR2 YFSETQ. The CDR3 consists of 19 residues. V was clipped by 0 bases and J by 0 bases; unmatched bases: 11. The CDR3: CASSLASTRLAGNSYEQYF. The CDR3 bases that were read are TGCGCCAGCAGCTTGGCCTCCACGCGACTAGCGGGGAACTCCTACGAG.

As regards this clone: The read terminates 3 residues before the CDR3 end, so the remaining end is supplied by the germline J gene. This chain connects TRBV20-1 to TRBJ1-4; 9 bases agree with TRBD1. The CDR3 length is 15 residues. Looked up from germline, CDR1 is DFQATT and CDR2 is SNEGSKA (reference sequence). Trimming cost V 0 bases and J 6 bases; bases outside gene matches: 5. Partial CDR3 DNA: TGCAGTGCTAGAGATATTAGGACAGGGGATGAAAAA. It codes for CSARDIRTGDEK. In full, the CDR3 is CSARDIRTGDEKLFF.

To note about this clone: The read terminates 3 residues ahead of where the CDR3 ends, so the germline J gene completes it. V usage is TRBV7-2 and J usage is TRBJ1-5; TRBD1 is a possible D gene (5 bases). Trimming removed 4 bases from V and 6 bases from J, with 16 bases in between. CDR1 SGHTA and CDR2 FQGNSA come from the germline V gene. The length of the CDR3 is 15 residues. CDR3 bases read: TGTGCCAGCAGCTCCAGCGCCGGTGGGGCTCAGCCC. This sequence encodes CASSSSAGGAQP. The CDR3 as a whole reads CASSSSAGGAQPQHF.

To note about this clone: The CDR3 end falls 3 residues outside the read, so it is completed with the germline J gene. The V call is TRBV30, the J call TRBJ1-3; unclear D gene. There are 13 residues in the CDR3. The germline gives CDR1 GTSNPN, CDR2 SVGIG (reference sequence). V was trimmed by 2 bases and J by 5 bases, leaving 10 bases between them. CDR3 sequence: CAWSRGIRNTIYF. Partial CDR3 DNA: TGTGCCTGGAGTCGGGGAATCAGAAACACC.

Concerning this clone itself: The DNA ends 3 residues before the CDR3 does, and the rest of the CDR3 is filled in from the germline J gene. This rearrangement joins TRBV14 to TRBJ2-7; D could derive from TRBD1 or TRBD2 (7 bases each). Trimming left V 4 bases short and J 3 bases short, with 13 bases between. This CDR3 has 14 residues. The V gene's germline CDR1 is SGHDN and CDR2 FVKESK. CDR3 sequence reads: CASSRQGGNYEQYF. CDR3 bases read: TGTGCCAGCAGCCGACAGGGAGGGAACTACGAG.

This chain's CDR3 is CASSSETLGETQYF. Partial CDR3 DNA: TGTGCCAGCAGTTCTGAGACTCTAGGAGAGACC. The chain employs TRBV12-3 or TRBV12-4 and TRBJ2-5; no reliable D call. The read finishes 3 residues shy of the CDR3 end, and the germline J gene is used to complete it. V gave up 4 bases and J gave up 4 bases, with 13 bases separating them. CDR3 length equals 14 residues.

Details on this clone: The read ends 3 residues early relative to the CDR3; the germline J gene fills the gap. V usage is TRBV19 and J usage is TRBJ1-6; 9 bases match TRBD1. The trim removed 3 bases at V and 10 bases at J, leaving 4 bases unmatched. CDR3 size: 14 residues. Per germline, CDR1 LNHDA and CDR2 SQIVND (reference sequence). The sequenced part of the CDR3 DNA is TGTGCCAGTAGTATCGGGACAGGGAACTCACCC. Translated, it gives CASSIGTGNSP. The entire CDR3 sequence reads CASSIGTGNSPLHF.

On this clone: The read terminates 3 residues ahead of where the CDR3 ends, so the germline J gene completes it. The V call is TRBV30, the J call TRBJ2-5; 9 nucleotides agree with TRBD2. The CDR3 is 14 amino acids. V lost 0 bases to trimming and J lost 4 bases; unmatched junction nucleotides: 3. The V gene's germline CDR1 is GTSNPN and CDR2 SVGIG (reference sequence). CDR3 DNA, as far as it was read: TGTGCCTGGAGTGTCAGAGCGGGAGGAGAGACC. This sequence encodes CAWSVRAGGET. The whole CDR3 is CAWSVRAGGETQYF.